What follows describes a single T cell receptor beta chain. The sample originates from a study of blood T cell repertoires in COVID-19. About the research overall: Material from acute and convalescent COVID-19 was sourced from the United States, Italy and Spain. Nucleic acid was either cDNA or gDNA, and it came from T cells, B-cell-depleted T cells, or PBMCs.

In the source study's methods: Nucleated cell counts were estimated from reference gene primer amplification. Assay used: immunoSEQ multiplex PCR; TCRdb lists only in-frame clones, some missing. V, J and clone size reflect that table, while D and trimming were determined from the DNA. This repertoire shows 110,000 or so clones, 65% to 85% found once; its top ten account for about 1.6%. Between the trimmed V and J ends, which lost 3 bases and 3 bases, there was a span of 9 bases. The CDR3 extends over 14 amino acids. CDR1 and CDR2 from the germline V gene are MNHNS and SASEGT. What was sequenced was peripheral blood. The rearrangement links TRBV6-1 to TRBJ1-5, with D possibly being TRBD1 (5 bases). This TCR derives from a man aged 45-65 years with acute or convalescent COVID-19. CDR3 sequence (DNA): TGTGCCAGCAGTGAGATGGACACCAATCAGCCCCAGCATTTT. Protein sequence: CASSEMDTNQPQHF.